Sequencing of this T cell receptor beta chain was carried out in a study of human T cells and chemical hapten exposure. For the study at large: The study lasted roughly five months, and patients were dosed weekly with diphenylcyclopropenone on the scalp throughout. Patients, a majority of them female, were diagnosed with alopecia areata, totalis or universalis. Study results and caveats: While controls formed fewer of them, expanded TCRs formed significantly more large CDR3 similarity clusters. Having alopecia, the donors may differ immunologically from healthy people.

TCRdb called the RACE reads again in MiXCR, with one record for every CDR3 protein. This sample carries under 400,000 distinct CDR3 sequences, 5% to 6.5% of them seen once, and the ten largest clones take around 2.6%. This clonotype was detected many times. The antigen is unknown. Time point noted: pre-sensitization, week 0. Regarding treatment: therapeutic diphenylcyclopropenone sensitization with weekly scalp DPC. Trimming at V came to 6 bases and at J to 10 bases, leaving 6 bases not matched to a gene. CDR3 length: 14 residues. The sequence was collected from a woman aged 45 to 65 with alopecia areata. Some clones in this sample may be carry-over from other donors' samples. V usage is TRBV12-3 or TRBV12-4 and J usage is TRBJ2-1, with TRBD2 matching over 13 bases. The source was whole blood, collected in connection with sensitization to the hapten diphenylcyclopropenone (DPC). The CDR3 coding sequence is TGTGCCAGCAGAGGACTAGCGGGAGCTGAGGAGCAGTTCTTC. Protein: CASRGLAGAEEQFF.